This T cell receptor (beta chain) appears in the sequencing data of a study of blood T cell repertoires in COVID-19. For the study at large: Some COVID-19 samples were acute and others convalescent; all came from the United States, Italy and Spain.

The Seattle site enrolled patients during active infection and followed them longitudinally. This CDR3 comprises 15 residues. Germline V gene sequence: CDR1 MNHEY, CDR2 SMNVEV (reference sequence). The junction had 9 bases not matched to a gene; V was cut back by 6 bases and J by 6 bases. Per the original data handling: For nucleated cells, counts were estimated from reference gene primer amplification. Data came from immunoSEQ multiplex PCR; TCRdb stores just in-frame clones and leaves some out. V, J and clone size are those of that table, while D and trimming were read from the DNA. The sample lists fewer than 500,000 clones, roughly 90% occurring once.

The chain employs TRBV27 and TRBJ2-2, with TRBD1 matching over 8 bases. This clonotype was sampled from a young man with COVID-19, enrolled during active disease. What was sequenced was peripheral blood. The CDR3, as DNA: TGTGCCAGCAGAATAGGACAGGGTCGGTCCGGGGAGCTGTTTTTT. It is translated as CASRIGQGRSGELFF.